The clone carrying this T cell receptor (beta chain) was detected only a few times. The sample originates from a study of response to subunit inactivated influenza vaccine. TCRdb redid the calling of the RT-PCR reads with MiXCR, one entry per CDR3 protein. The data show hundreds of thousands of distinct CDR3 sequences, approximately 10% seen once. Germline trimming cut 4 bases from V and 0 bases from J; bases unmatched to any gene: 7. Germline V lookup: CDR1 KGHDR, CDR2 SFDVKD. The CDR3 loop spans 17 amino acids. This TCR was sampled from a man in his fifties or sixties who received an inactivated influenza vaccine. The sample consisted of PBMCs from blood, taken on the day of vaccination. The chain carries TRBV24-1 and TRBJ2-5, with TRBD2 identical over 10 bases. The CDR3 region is CATSDTTSGANQETQYF. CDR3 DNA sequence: TGTGCCACCAGTGACACTACTAGCGGGGCAAACCAAGAGACCCAGTACTTC.